This TCR beta chain was captured in a study of beta chain features in type 1 diabetes. All of the isolated RNA was reverse transcribed, so expressed TCRB transcripts were sequenced. Clones were sequenced by immunoSEQ multiplex PCR, and TCRdb holds only the in-frame ones, with some missing. The sample holds over 150,000 clones, 7.8% seen once. Study-level results: Moderate yet significant TCRB CDR3 shortening was seen in Type 1 diabetes patients in all four CD4+ subsets. The naive, central memory and Treg TCRB repertoires of patients appeared to be more similar to one another than those of healthy donors.

The V gene's germline CDR1 is LNHNV and CDR2 YYDKDF (reference sequence). CDR3 size: 14 residues. The junction had 5 bases not matched to a gene; V was cut back by 5 bases and J by 12 bases. Details on this clone: What it binds is unknown.

The collection from each donor was one heparinised blood draw averaging roughly 100 mL. Sequenced: central memory CD4+ T cells from blood. The receptor comes from a woman aged 40 to 49 with type 1 diabetes. This chain connects TRBV15 to TRBJ2-1; 15 bases fit TRBD2. DNA of the CDR3: TGTGCCACCAGCCGGACTAGCGGGGGGGCCCTGCAGTTCTTC. This translates into CATSRTSGGALQFF.